The 4 T cell receptor beta chains given below trace back to one sample, sequenced in a study of vaccination effects on CD4 cells after COVID-19. The table came from immunoSEQ multiplex PCR; TCRdb's copy has only in-frame clones and leaves some out. Of approximately 45,000 clones in the sample, around 76% were seen once. No antigen has been assigned to these receptors. CD4+ T cell isolation took place after 10 days of culture. The sequencing here drew on CD4+ T cells from PBMCs cultured without peptide, taken before COVID-19 vaccination. These receptors all come from a human donor who had a prior SARS-CoV-2 infection.

V is TRBV5-4 and J is TRBJ2-5; 13 positions match TRBD2. Germline V gene data show CDR1 as SGHNT and CDR2 as YYREEE (reference sequence). After removal of 4 bases from V and 4 bases from J, the junction contained 13 bases not matched to a gene. The CDR3 covers 18 residues. CDR3 bases: TGTGCCAGCAGCCGAGCCGCAACTAGCGGGGGGGCCCGAGAGACCCAGTACTTC. It codes for CASSRAATSGGARETQYF.

This clone was picked up one time. V usage is TRBV6-5 and J usage is TRBJ1-1; D unclear. Germline V gives CDR1 MNHEY, CDR2 SVGAGI. V was pared by 1 base and J by 4 bases, with 4 bases between. This CDR3 spans 12 amino acids. CDR3 in amino acids: CASSYLGTEAFF. CDR3 DNA: TGTGCCAGCAGTTACTTGGGCACTGAAGCTTTCTTT.

This chain uses TRBV18 with TRBJ1-3; no reliable D call. Trimming took 4 bases from V and 0 from J, leaving 10 bases between them. This CDR3 is 15 amino acids long. CDR1 KGHSH and CDR2 LQKENI come from the germline V gene. Here the CDR3 DNA reads TGTGCCAGCTCACTCGGCGAAAGCTCTGGAAACACCATATATTTT. This sequence encodes CASSLGESSGNTIYF. The full variable domain, rest sourced from reference TRBV18 and TRBJ1-3, is NAGVMQNPRHLVRRRGQEARLRCSPMKGHSHVYWYRQLPEEGLKFMVYLQKENIIDESGMPKERFSAEFPKEGPSILRIQQVVRGDSAAYFCASSLGESSGNTIYFGEGSWLTVV.

The gene calls are TRBV19 and TRBJ2-7; TRBD2 matches at 10 bases. The trim removed 3 bases at V and 6 bases at J, leaving 11 bases unmatched. The CDR3 has 16 residues. Germline V gene sequence: CDR1 LNHDA, CDR2 SQIVND (reference sequence). The CDR3 DNA reads TGTGCCAGTAGTATGGGGTTTGGGAGCGGGAGGGCCGAGCAGTACTTC. This sequence encodes CASSMGFGSGRAEQYF.